Presented here are 32 T cell receptor delta chains from one specimen sequenced in a study of Vδ1+ human thymocytes. RNA was extracted from the cells and then reverse transcribed. Multiplex PCR used pooled V-gene forward primers and a constant-region reverse primer to amplify CDR3s. TCRdb fed the multiplex PCR reads into CATT to redo clone calling. Of 23,000 or so delta-chain clones listed, 6.5% to 8% are singletons. Study results and caveats: Highly polyclonal TRG and TRD repertoires with Gaussian CDR3 length distributions appeared in thymus.

These receptors' targets are unknown. Sequencing used Vdelta1+ gamma-delta thymocytes from the thymus. Subset denoted: FACS-sorted CD3+ TCRalphabeta- TCRVdelta1+ TCRVdelta2- thymocytes. Source of these receptors: a girl under three years old who had congenital heart surgery.

The chain joins TRDV1 to TRDJ1; 10 bases agree with TRDD3. Germline trimming cut 1 base from V and 0 bases from J; bases unmatched to any gene: 29. The CDR3 runs to 25 residues. Germline V CDR1 and CDR2: TSWWSYY, QGS. This CDR3 is CALGEHSYGRIGGYSHRKYTDKLIF. The CDR3, as DNA: TGTGCTCTTGGGGAACACTCCTACGGGAGAATTGGGGGATACAGCCACCGTAAGTACACCGATAAACTCATCTTT.

V gene TRDV1 combines with J gene TRDJ1; TRDD3 is a possible D gene (6 bases). CDR1 is TSWWSYY and CDR2 is QGS in the germline V gene. The germline V and J ends were trimmed by 0 bases and 1 base, with 6 bases remaining between them. This CDR3 comprises 14 residues. This chain's CDR3 is CALGELLGTDKLIF. The CDR3 DNA sequence: TGTGCTCTTGGGGAACTACTGGGCACCGATAAACTCATCTTT.

This clone was seen more than once but under ten times. The gene calls are TRDV1 and TRDJ1; unclear D gene. The germline V gene has CDR1 TSWWSYY and CDR2 QGS. The ends were cut back, 0 bases at V and 0 bases at J, with 14 bases in the middle. The CDR3 has 17 residues. CDR3 sequence reads: CALGELNISWYTDKLIF. Written as DNA, the CDR3 is TGTGCTCTTGGGGAACTTAACATCTCCTGGTACACCGATAAACTCATCTTT.

The V call is TRDV1, the J call TRDJ1; 8 positions match TRDD2. This CDR3 has 23 amino acids. Trimming removed 2 bases from V and 0 bases from J; junction bases left unmatched: 26. Germline V gene sequence: CDR1 TSWWSYY, CDR2 QGS. CDR3 coding DNA: TGTGCTCTTGGGGAAATCCCCTTCTTCCTACGAGGGGGGAATGAAGAGAACACCGATAAACTCATCTTT. It specifies CALGEIPFFLRGGNEENTDKLIF.

This rearrangement joins TRDV1 to TRDJ1; 10 bases fit TRDD3. Germline CDR1 is TSWWSYY and CDR2 is QGS. V was clipped by 0 bases and J by 3 bases; unmatched bases: 19. The CDR3 runs to 21 residues. DNA of the CDR3: TGTGCTCTTGGGGAACTCTTGGTGGGGGATACTGAGTTCATGGTACCCGATAAACTCATCTTT. It yields the protein CALGELLVGDTEFMVPDKLIF.

This clone was observed a few times. The V and J genes are TRDV1 and TRDJ1, with 10 bases identical to TRDD3. The ends lost 4 bases at V and 0 bases at J; junction bases unmatched: 26. Germline V gene sequence: CDR1 TSWWSYY, CDR2 QGS. This CDR3 has 23 amino acids. CDR3 loop: CALGVAPGTARGIRSPYTDKLIF. Here the CDR3 DNA reads TGTGCTCTTGGGGTCGCCCCAGGGACTGCGCGGGGGATACGCTCCCCATACACCGATAAACTCATCTTT.

Remarks on this clone: Compared with germline, one end of the junction differs, possibly owing to a read error. The chain combines TRDV2 with TRDJ1; 10 bases fit TRDD3. The CDR3 runs to 18 residues. From germline, CDR1 is GEAIGNYY and CDR2 EKD. DNA for the CDR3: TGTGCCTGTGACTGGGGTACTGGGGGATCCACGTACACCGATAAATTCATCTTT. It is translated as CACDWGTGGSTYTDKFIF.

The chain carries TRDV1 and TRDJ1; 11 positions match TRDD3. The CDR3 runs 18 residues. V lost 4 bases to trimming and J lost 7 bases; unmatched junction nucleotides: 17. Per germline, CDR1 TSWWSYY and CDR2 QGS. The CDR3 is CALGAPGSYYWGIGKLIF. CDR3 DNA sequence: TGTGCTCTTGGGGCCCCCGGGTCCTACTACTGGGGGATAGGTAAACTCATCTTT.

Regarding this clone: Other DNA variants within this sample encode the same CDR3. This chain uses TRDV1 with TRDJ1, with a possible D match to TRDD3 (8 bases). Germline V lookup: CDR1 TSWWSYY, CDR2 QGS. V was clipped by 1 base and J by 0 bases, with 27 bases between them. The CDR3 is 21 amino acids. The chain's CDR3 is CALGEPPFLWGTPRYTDKLIF. In nucleotides, the CDR3 is TGTGCTCTTGGGGAACCGCCCTTCCTCTGGGGGACTCCGCGTTACACCGATAAACTCATCTTT.

This clone was counted only a few times. The chain has TRDV1 and TRDJ1; 12 bases align to TRDD3. V lost 7 bases, J lost 4 bases, and 10 bases stayed unmatched. The CDR3 has 16 residues. Germline loops: CDR1 TSWWSYY, CDR2 QGS. The CDR3 region is CALVKVLGDTNDKLIF. CDR3 in DNA: TGTGCTCTTGTCAAGGTACTGGGGGATACCAACGATAAACTCATCTTT.

The chain uses TRDV1 and TRDJ1, with 13 bases aligning to TRDD3. The J gene, absent from TCRdb, was called here by matching the DNA to germline. Germline CDR1 reads TSWWSYY; CDR2 reads QGS. V trimming: 1 base; J trimming: 0 bases; junction bases outside the gene matches: 38. The CDR3 loop spans 29 amino acids. CDR3 sequence reads: CALGEPAFLRLDWGIRMADGWLYTDKLIF. The CDR3 nucleotides read TGTGCTCTTGGGGAACCGGCCTTCCTACGTCTAGACTGGGGGATACGCATGGCCGATGGGTGGCTGTACACCGATAAACTCATCTTT.

The J gene is TRDJ1, the V gene TRDV1; 8 bases fit TRDD3. This CDR3 spans 24 amino acids. Germline values: CDR1 TSWWSYY, CDR2 QGS. V lost 2 bases, J lost 1 base, and 30 bases stayed unmatched. The CDR3 spells CALGEITTGGYARLGGCSTDKLIF. CDR3 in DNA: TGTGCTCTTGGGGAAATCACTACGGGGGGTTACGCGCGACTGGGGGGATGTTCCACCGATAAACTCATCTTT.

This chain joins TRDV1 and TRDJ1; 11 nucleotides align to TRDD3. This CDR3 has 17 residues. Germline CDR1 and CDR2: TSWWSYY and QGS. Germline trimming cut 4 bases from V and 4 bases from J; bases unmatched to any gene: 11. CDR3 in amino acids: CALGVYWGITGFDKLIF. DNA for the CDR3: TGTGCTCTTGGGGTGTACTGGGGGATAACGGGGTTCGATAAACTCATCTTT.

The V gene is TRDV1, the J gene TRDJ1, with D possibly being TRDD3 (6 bases). The V gene lost 2 bases and the J gene lost 2 bases, with 21 bases spanning the gap. Per germline, CDR1 TSWWSYY and CDR2 QGS. The CDR3 has 18 residues. The CDR3 sequence: CALGEGFPTSGDTDKLIF. The DNA for the CDR3 is TGTGCTCTTGGGGAAGGGTTCCCTACGTCTGGGGATACCGATAAACTCATCTTT.

This chain connects TRDV1 to TRDJ1; D may correspond to TRDD2 or TRDD3 (7 bases each). The CDR3 contains 22 residues. Looked up from germline, CDR1 is TSWWSYY and CDR2 is QGS. V was trimmed by 0 bases and J by 0 bases, leaving 29 bases between them. This CDR3 reads CALGELISYGHEGGWDTDKLIF. Written as DNA, the CDR3 is TGTGCTCTTGGGGAACTTATTTCCTACGGCCATGAGGGGGGATGGGACACCGATAAACTCATCTTT.

Only a few counts were recorded for this clone. This chain connects TRDV1 to TRDJ1; TRDD3 agrees at 13 bases. The J segment lost 11 bases and the V segment lost 0 bases, leaving 21 bases of the junction unmatched. The CDR3 consists of 20 residues. Germline V gives CDR1 TSWWSYY, CDR2 QGS. CDR3 bases: TGTGCTCTTGGGGAACTAGCCCCGGCGACCTGGGACGTACTGGGGGATACGCTCATCTTT. Amino acid sequence: CALGELAPATWDVLGDTLIF.

The chain carries TRDV1 and TRDJ1, with 9 bases matching TRDD2. J lost 4 bases, V lost 2 bases, and 38 bases had no gene match. Germline lookup yields CDR1 TSWWSYY and CDR2 QGS. The CDR3 is made up of 26 amino acids. This CDR3 is CALGEVVVRWQVGSPSYGSYCDKLIF. CDR3 DNA: TGTGCTCTTGGGGAAGTAGTGGTAAGGTGGCAGGTGGGATCACCTTCCTACGGTAGTTACTGCGATAAACTCATCTTT.

The sample holds a few counts of this clone. This rearrangement joins TRDV1 to TRDJ1, with 11 bases fitting TRDD3. In germline, CDR1 is TSWWSYY, CDR2 QGS. V was clipped by 2 bases and J by 0 bases; unmatched bases: 23. The length of the CDR3 is 23 residues. The CDR3 is CALGESWELGDTSGLLYTDKLIF. The CDR3, as DNA: TGTGCTCTTGGGGAATCGTGGGAGCTGGGGGATACCTCTGGCCTCCTGTACACCGATAAACTCATCTTT.

This clone has more than one count but fewer than ten. The chain has TRDV1 and TRDJ1; the D gene is possibly TRDD3 (7 bases). CDR3 size: 22 residues. Germline V CDR1 and CDR2: TSWWSYY, QGS. Trimming removed 3 bases at V and 0 bases at J, with 32 bases between. In DNA, the CDR3 is TGTGCTCTTGGGGACCATCCGCTTCCTCGATACTGGGGATTTGGAAACACCGATAAACTCATCTTT. Amino acids: CALGDHPLPRYWGFGNTDKLIF.

The V and J genes are TRDV1 and TRDJ1, with D hard to call. Germline V gene sequence: CDR1 TSWWSYY, CDR2 QGS. The CDR3 totals 12 residues. The V and J ends lost 4 bases and 3 bases respectively, with 6 bases between them. In nucleotides, the CDR3 is TGTGCTCTTGGGGGGTATCCCGATAAACTCATCTTT. Translating it yields CALGGYPDKLIF.

This clone was observed a few times. Because the CDR3's place on the DNA is in doubt, the DNA is left out and the CDR3 is given as listed by TCRdb. The chain is built from TRDV1 and TRDJ1; the DNA was not compared with TRDD3, the D call given in the table. The CDR3 region is 20 residues in length, termini included. Germline CDR1 is TSWWSYY and CDR2 is QGS. CDR3 in amino acids: CALGEPFGGGYAGGPYKLIF.

This clone was counted between two and nine times. The chain has TRDV1 and TRDJ1; 9 bases fit TRDD3. The V and J ends lost 5 bases and 0 bases, in that order; junction bases with no gene match: 19. The CDR3 covers 20 residues. CDR1 and CDR2 (germline): TSWWSYY, QGS. The CDR3: CALGNCPHWGYGDYTDKLIF. CDR3 nucleotide sequence: TGTGCTCTTGGGAATTGCCCCCACTGGGGATACGGCGACTACACCGATAAACTCATCTTT.

This clone counts as medium-sized. This chain uses TRDV1 with TRDJ1; perhaps TRDD2 as D (5 bases). V lost 5 bases to trimming and J lost 4 bases, with 14 bases between them. CDR1 TSWWSYY and CDR2 QGS come from the germline V gene. There are 14 residues in the CDR3. CDR3 nucleotide sequence: TGTGCTCTTGGGAACCTACAGGGCTACGATAAACTCATCTTT. Residues: CALGNLQGYDKLIF.

The table lists this clone with a few counts. This rearrangement joins TRDV1 to TRDJ1, with a tentative D call TRDD3 (6 bases). V was clipped by 5 bases and J by 0 bases, with 31 bases between them. CDR1 TSWWSYY and CDR2 QGS come from the germline V gene. CDR3 length equals 21 residues. CDR3 in amino acids: CALGIPPPGLGTPPHTDKLIF. The CDR3 DNA reads TGTGCTCTTGGGATCCCCCCGCCGGGGCTGGGGACGCCCCCGCACACCGATAAACTCATCTTT.

The chain joins TRDV1 to TRDJ1; D ambiguous. Deletions cut 4 bases from V and 1 base from J, with 4 bases between. The length of the CDR3 is 12 residues. Germline V gene sequence: CDR1 TSWWSYY, CDR2 QGS. CDR3 protein: CALGGCTDKLIF. As DNA, the CDR3 is TGTGCTCTTGGGGGTTGCACCGATAAACTCATCTTT.

The gene calls are TRDV1 and TRDJ1; D is uncertain. This CDR3 comprises 15 residues. Trimming took 5 bases from V and 0 from J, leaving 13 bases between them. CDR1 is TSWWSYY and CDR2 is QGS in the germline V gene. CDR3 protein: CALGLRRLYTDKLIF. In nucleotides, the CDR3 is TGTGCTCTTGGGTTACGGCGCCTGTACACCGATAAACTCATCTTT.

There are a few counts of this clone. The chain uses TRDV2 and TRDJ1; TRDD3 matches at 9 bases. The CDR3 contains 20 residues. Germline V gene data show CDR1 as GEAIGNYY and CDR2 as EKD. J gave up 1 base and V 0 bases, and 17 bases lay outside the gene matches. The CDR3 DNA follows: TGTGCCTGTGACACCGGAAGGTACTGGGGGACCAAGGGGGGCACCGATAAACTCATCTTT. Its translation is CACDTGRYWGTKGGTDKLIF.

The chain joins TRDV1 to TRDJ1; D is unclear. V lost 0 bases and J lost 3, with 14 bases in between. Per germline, CDR1 TSWWSYY and CDR2 QGS. This CDR3 has 16 amino acids. The CDR3 nucleotides read TGTGCTCTTGGGGAACTTAAGGGAGGGTCCGCCGATAAACTCATCTTT. Residues: CALGELKGGSADKLIF.

This clone was counted a few times. This chain joins TRDV1 and TRDJ1, with D uncertain. V was cut by 1 base and J by 1 base, with 25 bases left in between. The CDR3 runs 20 residues. Germline V gene data show CDR1 as TSWWSYY and CDR2 as QGS. The CDR3 bases are TGTGCTCTTGGGGAACCCGGTCCGGAATATCGGTCATGGAGCACCGATAAACTCATCTTT. As protein: CALGEPGPEYRSWSTDKLIF.

This clone was recorded a few times. The chain combines TRDV1 with TRDJ1; 13 bases map to TRDD3. The V gene end was trimmed by 6 bases and the J gene end by 0 bases; junction bases not matched to a gene: 16. Germline V lookup: CDR1 TSWWSYY, CDR2 QGS. The CDR3 sequence is 20 residues long. The CDR3 DNA reads TGTGCTCTTGGCCGTACTGGGGGATACGCCAAACCCCTTGACACCGATAAACTCATCTTT. Residues: CALGRTGGYAKPLDTDKLIF.

The V and J genes are TRDV1 and TRDJ1; 9 bases agree with TRDD2. Germline lookup yields CDR1 TSWWSYY and CDR2 QGS. Losses at the gene ends were 3 bases for V and 0 bases for J; bases not matched to a gene: 23. The CDR3 spans 22 residues. CDR3 residues: CALGETWPSYTMGAKYTDKLIF. The CDR3, as DNA: TGTGCTCTTGGGGAGACGTGGCCTTCCTACACAATGGGGGCTAAGTACACCGATAAACTCATCTTT.

The chain links TRAV29/DV5 to TRDJ3; the match to TRDD3 covers 13 bases. Germline V lookup: CDR1 NSMFDY, CDR2 ISSIKDK. The CDR3 totals 28 residues. After removal of 1 base from V and 5 bases from J, the junction contained 36 bases not matched to a gene. In DNA, the CDR3 is TGTGCAGCAAGCCCCCTCGTATGTCCCTTTGAGACCGGTTATACTGGGGGATACGCGAGGAGGGACACCCGACAGATGTTTTTC. Translation gives CAASPLVCPFETGYTGGYARRDTRQMFF.